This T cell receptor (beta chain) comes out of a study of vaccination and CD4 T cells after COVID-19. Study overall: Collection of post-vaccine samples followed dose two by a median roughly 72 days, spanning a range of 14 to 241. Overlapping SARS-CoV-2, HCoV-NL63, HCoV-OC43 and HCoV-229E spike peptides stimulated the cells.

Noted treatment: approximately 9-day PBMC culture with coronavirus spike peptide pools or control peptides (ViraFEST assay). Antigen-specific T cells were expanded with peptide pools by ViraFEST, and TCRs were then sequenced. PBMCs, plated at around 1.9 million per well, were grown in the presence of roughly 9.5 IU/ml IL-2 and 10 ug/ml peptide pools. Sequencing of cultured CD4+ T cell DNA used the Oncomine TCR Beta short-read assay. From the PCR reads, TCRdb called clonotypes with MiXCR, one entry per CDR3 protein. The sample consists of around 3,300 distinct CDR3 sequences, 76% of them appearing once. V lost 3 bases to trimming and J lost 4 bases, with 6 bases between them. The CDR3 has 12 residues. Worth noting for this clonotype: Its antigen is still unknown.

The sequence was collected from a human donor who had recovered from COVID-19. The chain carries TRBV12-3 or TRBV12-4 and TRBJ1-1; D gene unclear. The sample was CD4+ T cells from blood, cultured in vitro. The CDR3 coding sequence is TGTGCCAGCAGTTTTTATCGCACTGAAGCTTTCTTT. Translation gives CASSFYRTEAFF.